Detailed here is one TCR beta chain. Generated by immunoSEQ multiplex PCR, the TCRdb table keeps only in-frame clones and is missing some. In the table there are about 97,000 clones, over 85% of which are singletons. This entry is derived from a study of blood T cell repertoires in COVID-19. Trimming took off 1 base at V and 5 bases at J, with 9 bases between the two ends. The CDR3 consists of 12 residues. Looked up from germline, CDR1 is GTSNPN and CDR2 is SVGIG (reference sequence). The TCR was taken from a woman aged 50 to 60 with COVID-19, enrolled during active disease. The chain links TRBV30 to TRBJ2-7; a weak D match, TRBD1 (6 bases). The sample taken for sequencing was peripheral blood. CDR3 loop: CAWSATGNEQYV. As DNA, the CDR3 is TGTGCCTGGAGTGCCACAGGGAACGAGCAGTACGTC.